This section outlines one T cell receptor beta chain sequence together with its context. The data are from a study of blood T cell repertoires in COVID-19. Turning to the study itself: Acute-phase and convalescent COVID-19 samples originated in the United States, Italy and Spain.

Original methodology: Amplification of reference gene primers provided the estimated nucleated cell counts. Sequencing was performed with immunoSEQ multiplex PCR; in TCRdb, only in-frame clones are kept and a portion is missing. V and J calls and clone size follow that table, whereas D and trimming were derived from the DNA. The sample shows 350,000 to 500,000 clones, roughly 90% of them seen only once. The CDR3 contains 13 residues. V was cut by 3 bases and J by 8 bases, with 10 bases left in between. The germline CDR1 and CDR2 sequences are SNHLY and FYNNEI. The cohort comprised adults aged about 18 to 89 years residing in 24 US areas. Grouping used clinical history reported by participants in a survey and questionnaire.

The receptor was derived from a woman under 30 who had been exposed to COVID-19. The material sequenced was PBMCs or T cells enriched from blood (not recorded which). The V gene is TRBV2, the J gene TRBJ1-4; D gene ambiguous. DNA of the CDR3: TGTGCCAGCAGTGAGGAGTACTCAGAAAAACTGTTTTTT. Its translation is CASSEEYSEKLFF.